This entry lists 22 T cell receptor beta chains sequenced from one sample in a study of T cells in Graves' hyperthyroidism and ophthalmopathy. TCR beta CDR3 region amplification was performed from RNA transcripts. RT-PCR in the first round (using the HTBI primer set) targeted the TCR CDR3. Each CDR3 protein is one row after TCRdb ran MiXCR on the multiplex PCR reads. The sample carries over 150,000 distinct CDR3 sequences, less than 20% recorded once. Sample: blood. All receptors derive from a woman aged 45 to 65 with Graves' hyperthyroidism.

V usage is TRBV19 and J usage is TRBJ2-2; D is perhaps TRBD1 (6 bases). Germline CDR1 and CDR2: LNHDA and SQIVND (reference sequence). The V gene lost 6 bases and the J gene lost 7 bases, with 9 bases spanning the gap. CDR3 length: 12 amino acids. CDR3 DNA sequence: TGTGCCAGTAGACGAGGGGGCGGGGAGCTGTTTTTT. It encodes CASRRGGGELFF.

This clonotype has at least ten counts. V usage is TRBV3-1 and J usage is TRBJ2-1; possibly TRBD1 for D (5 bases). This CDR3 has 17 residues. CDR1 LGHDT and CDR2 YNNKEL come from the germline V gene (reference sequence). V lost 0 bases and J lost 4, with 16 bases in between. In DNA, the CDR3 is TGTGCCAGCAGCCAAGATCCAGGGATGGCAGGTTACAATGAGCAGTTCTTC. Its protein product is CASSQDPGMAGYNEQFF.

This clonotype was counted ten times or more. The chain joins TRBV5-6 to TRBJ1-1; 10 bases line up with TRBD1. The CDR3 is 15 amino acids. Germline CDR1 reads SGHDT; CDR2 reads YYEEEE. V was pared by 3 bases and J by 1 base, with 3 bases of the junction left unmatched. The CDR3 nucleotides are TGTGCCAGCAGCTGGGACAGGGGCGCGAACACTGAAGCTTTCTTT. Translated, it gives CASSWDRGANTEAFF.

This clonotype was detected many times. This chain links TRBV20-1 with TRBJ2-5; D is uncertain. Germline assignment: CDR1 DFQATT and CDR2 SNEGSKA (reference sequence). V was trimmed by 5 bases and J by 4 bases, leaving 11 bases between them. The CDR3 has 12 residues. CDR3 nucleotides: TGCAGTGCTCGTTCAGTTGGAGAGACCCAGTACTTC. This translates into CSARSVGETQYF.

This clonotype came up many times. Written as DNA, the CDR3 is TGTGCCAGCAGCTCACTAGCGGGAGCGGTCGAGCAGTACTTC. This sequence encodes CASSSLAGAVEQYF. This sequence joins TRBV7-9 and TRBJ2-7; 11 positions agree with TRBD2. Germline values: CDR1 SEHNR, CDR2 FQNEAQ (reference sequence). Trimming at V came to 4 bases and at J to 6 bases, leaving 5 bases not matched to a gene. CDR3 length: 14 amino acids.

This clonotype was seen only a few times. The rearrangement uses TRBV5-4 and TRBJ2-5; 10 nucleotides agree with TRBD2. The CDR3 spans 16 residues. The V gene end was trimmed by 4 bases and the J gene end by 3 bases; junction bases not matched to a gene: 9. Germline values: CDR1 SGHNT, CDR2 YYREEE (reference sequence). CDR3 sequence: CASSPGGLAGEETQYF. CDR3 nucleotides: TGTGCCAGCAGCCCCGGTGGCCTAGCGGGAGAAGAGACCCAGTACTTC.

This clonotype occurred a few times. The V call is TRBV6-1, the J call TRBJ2-3, with TRBD2 matching 7 bases. After removal of 6 bases from V and 1 base from J, the junction contained 7 bases not matched to a gene. CDR3 length equals 15 residues. The germline CDR1 and CDR2 sequences are MNHNS and SASEGT. In DNA form, the CDR3 reads TGTGCCAGCAGGGCGGGCGGGAGCGGCACAGATACGCAGTATTTT. Its protein product is CASRAGGSGTDTQYF.

Turning to this clonotype: Relative to the germline gene, one junction end is altered; a read error may explain this. In DNA, the CDR3 is TGTGCCAGCAGCACCGGGACTAGCGTCCGCCATGAGCGGTTCTTC. Amino acid sequence: CASSTGTSVRHERFF. The genes are TRBV2 and TRBJ2-1; 10 nucleotides align to TRBD2. Per germline, CDR1 SNHLY and CDR2 FYNNEI. The CDR3 sequence is 15 residues long. The full variable domain, rest sourced from reference TRBV2 and TRBJ2-1, is EPEVTQTPSHQVTQMGQEVILRCVPISNHLYFYWYRQILGQKVEFLVSFYNNEISEKSEIFDDQFSVERPDGSNFTLKIRSTKLEDSAMYFCASSTGTSVRHERFFGPGTRLTVL.

A few counts support this clonotype. V is TRBV5-6 and J is TRBJ2-5; D may match TRBD1 or TRBD2 (6 bases each). Germline CDR1 and CDR2: SGHDT and YYEEEE. The CDR3 has 16 residues. The V gene lost 4 bases and the J gene lost 5 bases, with 21 bases spanning the gap. The CDR3 reads CASSQGTGTRGETQYF. The CDR3 nucleotides are TGTGCCAGCAGCCAGGGGACTGGGACAAGGGGGGAGACCCAGTACTTC.

This clonotype was seen ten or more times. The chain recombines TRBV20-1 with TRBJ2-5; D is possibly TRBD2 (5 bases). Germline values: CDR1 DFQATT, CDR2 SNEGSKA (reference sequence). The V and J ends lost 3 bases and 5 bases respectively, with 13 bases between them. The CDR3 is made up of 13 amino acids. CDR3 protein: CSASGRDDETQYF. The CDR3 coding sequence is TGCAGTGCTAGCGGCCGGGATGATGAGACCCAGTACTTC.

This chain uses TRBV29-1 with TRBJ2-7; the D is unclear. Per the germline V gene, CDR1 is SQVTM and CDR2 is ANQGSEA. This CDR3 comprises 13 residues. V gave up 4 bases and J gave up 3 bases, with 13 bases separating them. CDR3 amino acids: CSVGDPNNYEQYF. As DNA, the CDR3 is TGCAGCGTTGGTGACCCGAATAACTACGAGCAGTACTTC.

The chain uses TRBV10-3 and TRBJ2-6; D assignment may be TRBD1 or TRBD2 (6 bases each). V gave up 6 bases and J gave up 0 bases, with 12 bases separating them. Germline CDR1 reads ENHRY; CDR2 reads SYGVKD. This CDR3 comprises 16 residues. The CDR3 DNA reads TGTGCCATCAGCATAGGGGGGACCTCTGGGGCCAACGTCCTGACTTTC. Protein product: CAISIGGTSGANVLTF.

Of note for this clonotype: An end of the junction differs from the germline gene, which may be a read error. The rearrangement links TRBV3-1 to TRBJ1-2; 9 positions agree with TRBD1. In germline, CDR1 is LGHDT, CDR2 YNNKEL (reference sequence). The CDR3 is 13 amino acids. The CDR3: CTSSHRTGDGYTF. CDR3 DNA: TGTACCAGCAGCCACCGGACAGGGGATGGCTACACCTTC.

J is TRBJ2-2 and V is TRBV5-6, with 7 bases lining up with TRBD1. V lost 1 base, J lost 5 bases, and 2 bases stayed unmatched. The CDR3 has 14 residues. Germline V lookup: CDR1 SGHDT, CDR2 YYEEEE. This CDR3 reads CASSLLDRTGELFF. CDR3 in DNA: TGTGCCAGCAGCTTGTTGGACAGGACCGGGGAGCTGTTTTTT.

This clonotype was observed a handful of times. This chain links TRBV2 with TRBJ2-7; weak D call: TRBD1 (5 bases). Between the trimmed V and J ends, which lost 7 bases and 5 bases, there was a span of 18 bases. The V gene's germline CDR1 is SNHLY and CDR2 FYNNEI. The CDR3 covers 14 residues. The CDR3 sequence is CASTPFQGDDEQYF. The CDR3 nucleotides are TGTGCCAGCACCCCGTTTCAGGGCGACGACGAGCAGTACTTC.

This clonotype was counted many times. The chain is built from TRBV5-1 and TRBJ2-7; 10 bases fit TRBD2. V trimming: 4 bases; J trimming: 4 bases; junction bases outside the gene matches: 8. The CDR3 extends over 15 amino acids. The germline CDR1 and CDR2 sequences are SGHRS and YFSETQ. The CDR3 DNA sequence: TGCGCCAGCAGCGCAAGCGGGGGGGGCCTGTACGAGCAGTACTTC. This gives the protein CASSASGGGLYEQYF.

This clonotype occurred many times. The chain couples TRBV3-1 to TRBJ1-4; D is unclear. Germline loops: CDR1 LGHDT, CDR2 YNNKEL (reference sequence). This CDR3 has 15 amino acids. Deletions cut 6 bases from V and 5 bases from J, with 16 bases between. The CDR3 sequence: CASSSSRMGNEKLFF. CDR3 in DNA: TGTGCCAGCAGTTCTTCTCGGATGGGGAATGAAAAACTGTTTTTT.

The rearrangement joins TRBV6-1 to TRBJ1-2; TRBD1 matches at 7 bases. V lost 6 bases, J lost 3 bases, and 4 bases stayed unmatched. Germline V gene lookup returns CDR1 MNHNS and CDR2 SASEGT. The CDR3 has 13 residues. CDR3: CASRRQGYYGYTF. As DNA, the CDR3 is TGTGCCAGCAGGAGACAGGGATACTATGGCTACACCTTC.

V is TRBV28 and J is TRBJ2-1; no clear D. V dropped 1 base and J dropped 3 bases, with 13 bases sitting between them. The germline V gene has CDR1 MDHEN and CDR2 SYDVKM. CDR3 size: 16 residues. The CDR3: CASSLFWRRIYNEQFF. CDR3 DNA: TGTGCCAGCAGTTTATTCTGGCGGAGAATCTACAATGAGCAGTTCTTC.

This clonotype occurred many times. V usage is TRBV20-1 and J usage is TRBJ2-3; maybe TRBD2 (5 bases). The CDR3 is 14 amino acids. V lost 3 bases and J lost 2, with 12 bases in between. From germline, CDR1 is DFQATT and CDR2 SNEGSKA (reference sequence). DNA for the CDR3: TGCAGTGCTAGGCCTAGCTGGGACACAGATACGCAGTATTTT. This translates into CSARPSWDTDTQYF.

This clonotype has a count of ten or more. This chain joins TRBV20-1 and TRBJ1-4; 7 bases align to TRBD1. Germline-derived CDR1 and CDR2 are DFQATT and SNEGSKA (reference sequence). The CDR3 is 16 amino acids. V gave up 2 bases and J gave up 8 bases; unmatched junction bases: 14. The CDR3 loop is CSARSDLQGSREKLFF. The DNA for the CDR3 is TGCAGTGCTAGATCGGACCTACAGGGGAGTCGAGAAAAACTGTTTTTT.

This chain links TRBV7-2 with TRBJ1-1; TRBD1 matches 7 bases. Germline CDR1 reads SGHTA; CDR2 reads FQGNSA. V trimming: 5 bases; J trimming: 4 bases; junction bases outside the gene matches: 7. CDR3 length equals 14 residues. CDR3 protein: CASSDRVVTTEAFF. The CDR3 DNA follows: TGTGCCAGCAGCGACAGGGTTGTGACCACTGAAGCTTTCTTT.